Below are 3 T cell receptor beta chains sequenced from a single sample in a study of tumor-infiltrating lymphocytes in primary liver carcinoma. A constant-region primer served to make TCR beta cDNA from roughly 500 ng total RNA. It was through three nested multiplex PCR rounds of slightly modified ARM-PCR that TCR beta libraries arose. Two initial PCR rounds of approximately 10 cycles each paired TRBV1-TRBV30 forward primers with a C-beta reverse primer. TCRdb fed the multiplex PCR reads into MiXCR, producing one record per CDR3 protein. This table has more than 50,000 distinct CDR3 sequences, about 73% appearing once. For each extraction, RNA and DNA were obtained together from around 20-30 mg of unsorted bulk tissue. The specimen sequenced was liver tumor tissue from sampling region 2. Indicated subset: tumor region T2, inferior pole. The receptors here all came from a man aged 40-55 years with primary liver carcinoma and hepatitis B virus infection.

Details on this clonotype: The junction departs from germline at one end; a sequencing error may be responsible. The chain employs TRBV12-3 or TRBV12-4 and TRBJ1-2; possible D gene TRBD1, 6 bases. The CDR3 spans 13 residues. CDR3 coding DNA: TGTGCCAGCAGTACCCAGGGGCCCTTTGGCTATACCTTC. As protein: CASSTQGPFGYTF.

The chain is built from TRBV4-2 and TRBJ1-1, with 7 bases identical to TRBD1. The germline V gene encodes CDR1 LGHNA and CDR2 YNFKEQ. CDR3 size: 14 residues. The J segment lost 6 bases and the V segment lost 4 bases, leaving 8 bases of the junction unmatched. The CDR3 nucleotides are TGTGCCAGCAGCCCAGGCGGGCAGGGGGCTGAAGCTTTCTTT. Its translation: CASSPGGQGAEAFF.

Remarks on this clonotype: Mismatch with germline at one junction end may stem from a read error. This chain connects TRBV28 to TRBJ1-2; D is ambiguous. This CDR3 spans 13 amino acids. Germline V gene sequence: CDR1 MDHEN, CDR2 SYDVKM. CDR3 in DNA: TGTGTCAGCAGTTCCCACACAATCTATGGCTACACCTTC. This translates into CVSSSHTIYGYTF.